This T cell receptor beta chain derives from a study of cytomegalovirus exposure and HLA in healthy donors. About the study: An early data release held around 80 million unique TCRs from HLA-typed donors.

The germline V and J ends were trimmed by 7 bases and 5 bases, with 23 bases remaining between them. Germline V gene sequence: CDR1 MGHRA, CDR2 YSYEKL. The CDR3 sequence is 16 residues long. Researchers ran the PCR with 60 Vbeta and 13 Jbeta primers. Assay: immunoSEQ multiplex PCR; the TCRdb copy retains only in-frame clones and omits some. The sample carries about 200,000 clones, approximately 87% recorded once. About this clone itself: Its cognate antigen is unknown.

Study-wide points: Previously analyzed data showed that most TCR beta V segments were productive at a frequency of about 87% or about 30%. The authors confirmed in vitro that a few CMV-associated chains were specific for CMV antigens. Analysis performed later found about 17,000 TCR beta sequences associated with HLA alleles at 0.05 false discovery rate.

Sequenced sample: PBMCs. The sequence was obtained from a young man in good health and CMV-seronegative. The gene calls are TRBV4-1 and TRBJ1-1, with a possible D match to TRBD1 (5 bases). The CDR3 coding sequence is TGCGCCAGCAACCCCATTGAGGCCCCAAGGGGAACTGAAGCTTTCTTT. It translates to CASNPIEAPRGTEAFF.